This TCR beta chain derives from a study of cytomegalovirus exposure and HLA in healthy donors. PCR primers comprised 60 Vbeta and 13 Jbeta primers. Assay used: immunoSEQ multiplex PCR; TCRdb lists only in-frame clones, some missing. The sample consists of about 120,000 clones, about 75% of them appearing once. This CDR3 has 14 amino acids. V lost 5 bases to trimming and J lost 2 bases; unmatched junction nucleotides: 2. Germline CDR1 SEHNR, CDR2 FQNEAQ (reference sequence). Sequencing was carried out using PBMCs. The sequence derives from a woman between 40 and 55 years old in good health and CMV-seropositive. The chain uses TRBV7-9 and TRBJ2-2; 7 bases map to TRBD1. The CDR3 coding sequence is TGTGCCAGCAGCCGGGACAGTAACACCGGGGAGCTGTTTTTT. It specifies CASSRDSNTGELFF.